This T cell receptor (beta chain) stems from a study of cytomegalovirus exposure and HLA in healthy donors. V lost 0 bases, J lost 6 bases, and 6 bases stayed unmatched. The CDR3 runs to 16 residues. Looked up from germline, CDR1 is MNHEY and CDR2 is SVGAGI. Points on this clone: Its matching antigen is unknown.

The PCR was carried out with 60 Vbeta primers and 13 Jbeta primers. Clones were sequenced by immunoSEQ multiplex PCR, and TCRdb holds only the in-frame ones, with some missing. The sample has 150,000 to 200,000 clones, 77% seen once. Study results and caveats: In a later analysis, HLA-C alleles had the fewest associated TCRs, DRB1 alleles the most.

The V call is TRBV6-5, the J call TRBJ2-7; 12 nucleotides match TRBD2. This TCR was recovered from a female donor in good health and CMV-seronegative. Sequenced: PBMCs. For the CDR3, the DNA is TGTGCCAGCAGTTACTCGGGGCGGACTAGCGGGACCGAGCAGTACTTC. The encoded protein is CASSYSGRTSGTEQYF.